This TCR beta chain was sequenced in a study of Graves' ophthalmopathy and Graves' hyperthyroidism. Study overall: Over 18 months of follow-up, stable hyperthyroidism required that no ophthalmopathy appear. Whole-study results and caveats: Most expanded thyroid clonotypes above 0.001 frequency also appeared in blood. At just under 71% sensitivity and 72.22% specificity, the model predicted progression of the ophthalmopathy.

The germline CDR1 and CDR2 sequences are SGHTA and FQGNSA. The CDR3 is 16 amino acids. The trim removed 5 bases at V and 4 bases at J, leaving 12 bases unmatched. Amplification targeted the TCR beta CDR3 regions, with RNA transcripts as the source material. The workflow started with a first-round RT-PCR run with HTBI primers and then moved on to a second-round multiplex PCR. Using its own MiXCR run on the multiplex PCR reads, TCRdb lists one record per CDR3 protein. Altogether around 1.1 million distinct CDR3 sequences are present, about two fifths being singletons, with the ten largest covering 11%. Turning to this clonotype: Its antigen is unknown.

The sample taken for sequencing was peripheral blood or thyroid tissue (not recorded which). The chain couples TRBV7-2 to TRBJ1-1, with 8 nucleotides matching TRBD1. The TCR comes from an adult man with Graves' hyperthyroidism. CDR3 bases: TGTGCCAGCAGCGTGGGACAGGAGTCTAAGTTCACTGAAGCTTTCTTT. It yields the protein CASSVGQESKFTEAFF.